The 8 T cell receptor beta chains given below trace back to one sample, sequenced in a study of cytomegalovirus exposure and HLA in healthy donors. PCR used 60 Vbeta primers and 13 Jbeta primers. Assay: immunoSEQ multiplex PCR; the TCRdb copy retains only in-frame clones and omits some. The table lists tens of thousands of clones. The sequenced material came from PBMCs. Receptor source: a male donor in good health and CMV-seropositive.

This chain joins TRBV27 and TRBJ2-2; 8 nucleotides line up with TRBD2. The CDR3 is 14 amino acids. Germline V gene sequence: CDR1 MNHEY, CDR2 SMNVEV (reference sequence). V lost 7 bases, J lost 6 bases, and 7 bases stayed unmatched. The CDR3: CASTGSGSAGELFF. The CDR3 nucleotides are TGTGCCAGCACCGGAAGCGGGAGTGCCGGGGAGCTGTTTTTT.

The chain is built from TRBV7-2 and TRBJ1-1, with TRBD1 as a possible D gene (6 bases). V was cut by 5 bases and J by 2 bases, with 9 bases left in between. The CDR3 has 13 amino acids. The germline gives CDR1 SGHTA, CDR2 FQGNSA. The CDR3 DNA follows: TGTGCCAGCAGCGAGGGACAAAACACTGAAGCTTTCTTT. Translating it yields CASSEGQNTEAFF.

The J gene is TRBJ1-1, the V gene TRBV18; 7 nucleotides align to TRBD1. The CDR3 sequence is 16 residues long. The trim removed 3 bases at V and 2 bases at J, leaving 9 bases unmatched. CDR1 and CDR2 from the germline V gene are KGHSH and LQKENI. The CDR3 loop reads CASSPLMTGSNTEAFF. The CDR3 nucleotides read TGTGCCAGCTCACCCCTTATGACAGGGAGCAACACTGAAGCTTTCTTT.

The V gene is TRBV28, the J gene TRBJ1-6; 8 nucleotides line up with TRBD1. This CDR3 region has 15 residues. Germline V gene sequence: CDR1 MDHEN, CDR2 SYDVKM. V was pared by 2 bases and J by 5 bases, with 2 bases of the junction left unmatched. CDR3 DNA sequence: TGTGCCAGCAGTTTACCAGGGGGCAATAATTCACCCCTCCACTTT. This gives the protein CASSLPGGNNSPLHF. The full variable domain, its missing parts supplied by reference TRBV28 and TRBJ1-6, is DVKVTQSSRYLVKRTGEKVFLECVQDMDHENMFWYRQDPGLGLRLIYFSYDVKMKEKGDIPEGYSVSREKKERFSLILESASTNQTSMYLCASSLPGGNNSPLHFGNGTRLTVT.

The chain couples TRBV5-6 to TRBJ1-1, with a possible D match to TRBD1 (5 bases). Germline V lookup: CDR1 SGHDT, CDR2 YYEEEE. This CDR3 region has 14 residues. The germline V and J ends were trimmed by 3 bases and 2 bases, with 11 bases remaining between them. The CDR3 sequence is CASSSPTENTEAFF. CDR3 sequence (DNA): TGTGCCAGCAGCTCCCCGACAGAAAACACTGAAGCTTTCTTT.

The chain recombines TRBV19 with TRBJ1-5; the D gene is possibly TRBD1 (6 bases). Germline values: CDR1 LNHDA, CDR2 SQIVND (reference sequence). CDR3 length: 15 residues. Trimming removed 6 bases at V and 2 bases at J, with 14 bases between. The CDR3 is CASRIRGEGNQPQHF. DNA of the CDR3: TGTGCCAGTAGGATCAGGGGCGAAGGCAATCAGCCCCAGCATTTT.

This chain connects TRBV7-3 to TRBJ2-7; D perhaps matches TRBD2 (5 bases). The CDR3 sequence is 13 residues long. CDR1 is SGHTA, CDR2 FQGTGA, per germline. V was pared by 2 bases and J by 6 bases, with 11 bases between. In DNA form, the CDR3 reads TGTGCCAGCAGCTTAGAGGGCGGAGGCGAGCAGTACTTC. Translated, it gives CASSLEGGGEQYF.

V is TRBV30 and J is TRBJ1-2; 8 nucleotides align to TRBD1. The CDR3 loop spans 14 amino acids. CDR1 is GTSNPN and CDR2 is SVGIG in the germline V gene (reference sequence). The trim removed 3 bases at V and 3 bases at J, leaving 6 bases unmatched. In DNA form, the CDR3 reads TGTGCCTGGAGGCGGACAGGGACTTACTATGGCTACACCTTC. Protein sequence: CAWRRTGTYYGYTF.